Each of the 27 T cell receptor beta chains below was sequenced from the same sample in a study of cytomegalovirus exposure and HLA in healthy donors. With 60 Vbeta and 13 Jbeta primers, the PCR was carried out. The data were produced by immunoSEQ multiplex PCR, yet TCRdb's version contains in-frame clones alone and is incomplete. The sample carries more than 150,000 clones, more than 80% recorded once. Sample: PBMCs. The source is a boy aged 5 to 17 in good health and CMV-seronegative.

This clone was observed once. The gene calls are TRBV5-1 and TRBJ2-7; 11 bases align to TRBD2. Germline CDR1 is SGHRS and CDR2 is YFSETQ. The CDR3 contains 15 residues. With 4 bases clipped from V and 3 bases from J, the junction kept 6 bases outside the gene matches. The CDR3 region is CASSALAGDVYEQYF. The DNA of the CDR3 is TGCGCCAGCAGCGCACTAGCGGGGGACGTCTACGAGCAGTACTTC.

The chain is built from TRBV7-2 and TRBJ2-4; the match to TRBD1 covers 7 bases. This CDR3 is 16 amino acids long. The junction had 6 bases not matched to a gene; V was cut back by 3 bases and J by 1 base. Germline V lookup: CDR1 SGHTA, CDR2 FQGNSA. CDR3 sequence: CASSLTGIGAKNIQYF. In DNA form, the CDR3 reads TGTGCCAGCAGCTTGACAGGGATTGGGGCCAAAAACATTCAGTACTTC.

The rearrangement uses TRBV5-6 and TRBJ1-3; unclear D gene. The germline V and J ends were trimmed by 7 bases and 5 bases, with 13 bases remaining between them. CDR3 length equals 13 residues. Germline values: CDR1 SGHDT, CDR2 YYEEEE. The CDR3 DNA reads as TGTGCCAGCGGCCTGGGATGGCGAAACACCATATATTTT. As protein: CASGLGWRNTIYF.

This chain connects TRBV11-2 to TRBJ1-1; no reliable D call. The CDR3 covers 15 residues. CDR1 SGHAT and CDR2 FQNNGV come from the germline V gene. V dropped 5 bases and J dropped 2 bases, with 15 bases sitting between them. The CDR3 nucleotides read TGTGCCAGCAGCACCCGCGGTCGGGGAAACACTGAAGCTTTCTTT. Translation gives CASSTRGRGNTEAFF.

CDR3 in amino acids: CASSEMNTEAFF. CDR3 DNA: TGTGCCAGCAGCGAGATGAACACTGAAGCTTTCTTT. The chain employs TRBV11-2 and TRBJ1-1; D unresolved. V lost 5 bases, J lost 0 bases, and 4 bases lay in between. Germline V gene sequence: CDR1 SGHAT, CDR2 FQNNGV. The CDR3 has 12 residues.

CDR3 coding DNA: TGTGCCAGCGGCCGGGCAGGGGGAGGCACTGAAGCTTTCTTT. Its translation: CASGRAGGGTEAFF. The V and J genes are TRBV5-4 and TRBJ1-1; 7 bases match TRBD1. The germline CDR1 and CDR2 sequences are SGHNT and YYREEE (reference sequence). Unmatched junction bases numbered 10, after V lost 7 bases and J lost 4 bases. The CDR3 sequence is 14 residues long.

V is TRBV18 and J is TRBJ1-1, with 7 bases that match TRBD1. J gave up 1 base and V 3 bases, and 20 bases lay outside the gene matches. This CDR3 has 20 amino acids. Germline-derived CDR1 and CDR2 are KGHSH and LQKENI. In DNA, the CDR3 is TGTGCCAGCTCACCCGTTTCATCACAGGGGAGTTTTGCCGCGAACACTGAAGCTTTCTTT. Its protein is CASSPVSSQGSFAANTEAFF.

This clone was counted between two and nine times. The V gene is TRBV19, the J gene TRBJ2-5, with 8 bases aligning to TRBD1. The J call may not be correct, given that the DNA end is closer to TRBJ2-7. Germline CDR1 is LNHDA and CDR2 is SQIVND (reference sequence). This CDR3 spans 16 amino acids. For the CDR3, the DNA is TGTGCCAGTAGTATTAGGACAGGGTATAGCTCCTACGAGCAGTACTTC. Translation gives CASSIRTGYSSYEQYF.

This rearrangement joins TRBV6-4 to TRBJ1-1; D gene unclear. CDR3 length: 15 residues. Trimming cost V 0 bases and J 4 bases, with 12 bases left between them. Germline V CDR1 and CDR2: MRHNA, SNTAGT. The CDR3 DNA reads as TGTGCCAGCAGTGACTCCAGACAAGAGCCCACTGAAGCTTTCTTT. Translated: CASSDSRQEPTEAFF.

This clone has only a few counts. This chain links TRBV11-3 with TRBJ1-2; tentatively, D is TRBD1 (5 bases). CDR3 size: 12 residues. CDR1 SGHNT and CDR2 YENEEA come from the germline V gene. The germline V and J ends were trimmed by 3 bases and 4 bases, with 6 bases remaining between them. The CDR3 DNA sequence: TGTGCCAGCAGCTTTACAGGCTATGGCTACACCTTC. It is translated as CASSFTGYGYTF.

This clone has more than one count but fewer than ten. The V gene is TRBV29-1, the J gene TRBJ1-1; D is possibly TRBD1 (6 bases). V was trimmed by 3 bases and J by 4 bases, leaving 12 bases between them. The CDR3 sequence is 13 residues long. Per the germline V gene, CDR1 is SQVTM and CDR2 is ANQGSEA. Here the CDR3 reads CSVEKDSPTEAFF. The CDR3 coding sequence is TGCAGCGTTGAGAAGGACAGTCCCACTGAAGCTTTCTTT.

This chain uses TRBV19 with TRBJ1-5; 7 bases agree with TRBD1. The germline V gene encodes CDR1 LNHDA and CDR2 SQIVND (reference sequence). J gave up 5 bases and V 7 bases, and 8 bases lay outside the gene matches. This CDR3 is 14 amino acids long. CDR3 DNA: TGTGCCAGTATAAGTGCAGGGGGAGATCAGCCCCAGCATTTT. Translation: CASISAGGDQPQHF. Filled out from reference TRBV19 and TRBJ1-5, the complete variable domain reads DGGITQSPKYLFRKEGQNVTLSCEQNLNHDAMYWYRQDPGQGLRLIYYSQIVNDFQKGDIAEGYSVSREKKESFPLTVTSAQKNPTAFYLCASISAGGDQPQHFGDGTRLSIL.

The chain joins TRBV30 to TRBJ2-5; 7 positions agree with TRBD2. This CDR3 contains 15 residues. In germline, CDR1 is GTSNPN, CDR2 SVGIG (reference sequence). J lost 1 base, V lost 5 bases, and 10 bases had no gene match. The CDR3 DNA follows: TGTGCCTGGGGGTCTAGCGGACTTATCCAAGAGACCCAGTACTTC. Translating gives CAWGSSGLIQETQYF.

The V call is TRBV4-1, the J call TRBJ2-7; 10 bases line up with TRBD2. This CDR3 is 14 amino acids long. The germline gives CDR1 MGHRA, CDR2 YSYEKL. The V gene end was trimmed by 4 bases and the J gene end by 5 bases; junction bases not matched to a gene: 5. In DNA form, the CDR3 reads TGCGCCAGCAGCCGCGGAGGGACTAGCGACGAGCAGTACTTC. Translating gives CASSRGGTSDEQYF.

The rearrangement joins TRBV7-9 to TRBJ2-7; TRBD1 agrees at 12 bases. With V trimmed by 5 bases and J by 5 bases, 16 bases remained unmatched. The CDR3 has 18 residues. The germline CDR1 and CDR2 sequences are SEHNR and FQNEAQ (reference sequence). The CDR3 reads CASSSNGVGQGAIDEQYF. The CDR3 DNA reads TGTGCCAGCAGCAGTAACGGTGTGGGACAGGGGGCAATCGACGAGCAGTACTTC.

A word on this clone: One end of the junction does not line up with germline, which may come from a read error. The chain joins TRBV7-2 to TRBJ2-5, with 9 bases fitting TRBD2. Per germline, CDR1 SGHTA and CDR2 FQGNSA. The CDR3 is 15 amino acids. The CDR3 region is CASSPKTSGQEAQYF. The CDR3 DNA reads as TGTGCCAGCAGCCCGAAGACTAGCGGACAAGAGGCCCAGTACTTC.

V and J are TRBV5-1 and TRBJ1-4; 10 bases fit TRBD1. V lost 5 bases to trimming and J lost 6 bases; unmatched junction nucleotides: 10. The CDR3 length is 16 residues. The germline V gene has CDR1 SGHRS and CDR2 YFSETQ. This CDR3 is CASRRIPGTGDEKLFF. The CDR3, as DNA: TGCGCCAGCAGACGAATACCCGGGACAGGGGATGAAAAACTGTTTTTT.

This clone showed up just once. This chain connects TRBV9 to TRBJ1-2, with D possibly TRBD1 on 5 matching bases. Trimming stripped 3 bases from V and 8 bases from J, with 26 bases between. The CDR3 totals 17 residues. The germline CDR1 and CDR2 sequences are SGDLS and YYNGEE. CDR3 residues: CASSDKARVDLIKGYTF. The CDR3 coding sequence is TGTGCCAGCAGCGACAAAGCCAGGGTAGACCTAATTAAAGGCTACACCTTC.

The chain combines TRBV4-2 with TRBJ2-1; TRBD2 matches at 7 bases. V lost 6 bases to trimming and J lost 4 bases; unmatched junction nucleotides: 6. This CDR3 has 14 residues. CDR1 and CDR2 (germline): LGHNA, YNFKEQ. CDR3 sequence reads: CASSHGAGYNEQFF. The CDR3 DNA sequence: TGTGCCAGCAGTCATGGAGCGGGATACAATGAGCAGTTCTTC.

A note on this clone: A read error may account for a junction end that differs from germline. This chain joins TRBV4-1 and TRBJ2-1; D perhaps matches TRBD2 (5 bases). The germline CDR1 and CDR2 sequences are MGHRA and YSYEKL. The CDR3 has 15 amino acids. Here the CDR3 DNA reads TGCGCCGGCAGCCAAGAAGGGTGGGAGTACAATGAGCAGTTCTTC. As protein: CAGSQEGWEYNEQFF.

The rearrangement uses TRBV5-1 and TRBJ2-1; 8 bases line up with TRBD1. This CDR3 has 15 amino acids. CDR1 and CDR2 (germline): SGHRS, YFSETQ. V trimming: 4 bases; J trimming: 4 bases; junction bases outside the gene matches: 7. CDR3 bases: TGCGCCAGCAGCCTGGGCGGGACAGGATACAATGAGCAGTTCTTC. Its protein is CASSLGGTGYNEQFF.

The chain employs TRBV27 and TRBJ1-1, with unresolved D. Per the germline V gene, CDR1 is MNHEY and CDR2 is SMNVEV (reference sequence). V shed 0 bases and J shed 1 base, with 6 bases lying between them. CDR3 size: 14 residues. CDR3 coding DNA: TGTGCCAGCAGTTTATCGTTTCAGAACACTGAAGCTTTCTTT. The encoded protein is CASSLSFQNTEAFF.

Comments on this clone: At one end the junction does not follow the germline gene, possibly because of a read error. J is TRBJ1-3 and V is TRBV7-9, with a weak D call TRBD1 (6 bases). From germline, CDR1 is SEHNR and CDR2 FQNEAQ (reference sequence). This CDR3 is 16 amino acids long. The CDR3 loop reads CSSSHWVTGNGNTIYF. Written as DNA, the CDR3 is TGTTCCAGCAGCCACTGGGTCACAGGGAATGGAAACACCATATATTTT.

This clone was counted only a few times. J is TRBJ2-2 and V is TRBV4-1, with 8 bases aligning to TRBD1. CDR3 length: 16 residues. The germline CDR1 and CDR2 sequences are MGHRA and YSYEKL. Unmatched junction bases numbered 13, after V lost 7 bases and J lost 6 bases. The CDR3 coding sequence is TGCGCCAGCACCGCCTTTTGGACAGGGCGCGCCGGGGAGCTGTTTTTT. Translation: CASTAFWTGRAGELFF.

This chain links TRBV5-1 with TRBJ2-7; D possibly corresponds to TRBD1 (6 bases). Trimming removed 3 bases at V and 12 bases at J, with 19 bases between. Germline CDR1 and CDR2: SGHRS and YFSETQ. The CDR3 runs 13 residues. The CDR3 sequence: CASSSNIQGDRYF. In nucleotides, the CDR3 is TGCGCCAGCAGCTCCAACATACAGGGAGATCGGTACTTC.

V and J are TRBV4-1 and TRBJ1-1; D is unresolved. Trimming left V 3 bases short and J 7 bases short, with 21 bases between. Germline values: CDR1 MGHRA, CDR2 YSYEKL. This CDR3 has 16 amino acids. CDR3 in DNA: TGCGCCAGCAGCCAGGGCAGGAACCCGAGGGAAAATGAAGCTTTCTTT. Its translation is CASSQGRNPRENEAFF.

CDR3 coding DNA: TGTGCCAGCAGACTAGACAAGTTTGTTTACGAGCAGTACTTC. This translates into CASRLDKFVYEQYF. V is TRBV5-4 and J is TRBJ2-7; D might be TRBD2 (5 bases). The germline V and J ends were trimmed by 5 bases and 4 bases, with 16 bases remaining between them. Germline values: CDR1 SGHNT, CDR2 YYREEE (reference sequence). The CDR3 runs 14 residues.